Listed here are 3 T cell receptor beta chains from one sample, sequenced in a study of CD8+ T cells in alopecia areata. TCR sequencing used cDNA made by reverse transcription of extracted RNA. The table came from immunoSEQ multiplex PCR; TCRdb's copy has only in-frame clones and leaves some out. The sample includes under 350,000 clones, nearly 60% seen only once; the top ten take around 1.7%. Treatment denoted: oral pan-JAK inhibitor, 5-10 mg twice daily. The specimen was CD4+ T cells sorted from blood, collected at week 24, from a patient treated with tofacitinib. The receptor set was obtained from a human donor with alopecia areata.

This clone was detected a few times. V gene TRBV15 combines with J gene TRBJ2-7, with D hard to call. The V gene lost 1 base and the J gene lost 6 bases, with 10 bases spanning the gap. The V gene's germline CDR1 is LNHNV and CDR2 YYDKDF (reference sequence). This CDR3 spans 13 amino acids. CDR3 nucleotides: TGTGCCACCAGCAGAGTGATGGATTCCGAGCAGTACTTC. This gives the protein CATSRVMDSEQYF.

The V gene is TRBV9, the J gene TRBJ1-1; maybe TRBD1 (5 bases). The V end lost 4 bases, the J end lost 8 bases, and 24 bases lay between the germline ends. This CDR3 has 16 amino acids. The V gene's germline CDR1 is SGDLS and CDR2 YYNGEE. In DNA form, the CDR3 reads TGTGCCAGCAGCCCCGGGGGAGGGAGCATGAGGAGGGAAGCTTTCTTT. It specifies CASSPGGGSMRREAFF.

In its sample, this clone was seen a few times. This chain links TRBV4-1 with TRBJ2-3; D is unclear. There are 13 residues in the CDR3. V dropped 4 bases and J dropped 0 bases, with 5 bases sitting between them. Per the germline V gene, CDR1 is MGHRA and CDR2 is YSYEKL. CDR3 loop: CASSLGSTDTQYF. CDR3 in DNA: TGCGCCAGCAGCCTAGGTAGCACAGATACGCAGTATTTT.